This TCR beta chain stems from a study of T cells in Graves' hyperthyroidism and ophthalmopathy. Trimming took off 4 bases at V and 0 bases at J, with 8 bases between the two ends. CDR1 SGHRS and CDR2 YFSETQ come from the germline V gene. The CDR3 is made up of 15 amino acids. The CDR3 regions of TCR beta were amplified from RNA transcripts. The primer set for the first-round RT-PCR of the TCR CDR3 was HTBI. One entry per CDR3 protein results from TCRdb running MiXCR on the multiplex PCR reads. The top ten hold 25% to 30% of the sample, which has 92,000 or so distinct CDR3 sequences, just over 50% seen once. The patients, who ranged from 18 to 65 in age, presented with newly diagnosed hyperthyroidism lasting under 2 months. This clonotype was detected ten times or more.

The chain links TRBV5-1 to TRBJ2-6, with a weak D call TRBD2 (6 bases). The sample taken for sequencing was blood. This receptor was identified in a woman between 40 and 50 years old with Graves' hyperthyroidism. The CDR3 here is CASSRGDSGANVLTF. The DNA of the CDR3 is TGCGCCAGCAGCCGCGGGGACTCTGGGGCCAACGTCCTGACTTTC.